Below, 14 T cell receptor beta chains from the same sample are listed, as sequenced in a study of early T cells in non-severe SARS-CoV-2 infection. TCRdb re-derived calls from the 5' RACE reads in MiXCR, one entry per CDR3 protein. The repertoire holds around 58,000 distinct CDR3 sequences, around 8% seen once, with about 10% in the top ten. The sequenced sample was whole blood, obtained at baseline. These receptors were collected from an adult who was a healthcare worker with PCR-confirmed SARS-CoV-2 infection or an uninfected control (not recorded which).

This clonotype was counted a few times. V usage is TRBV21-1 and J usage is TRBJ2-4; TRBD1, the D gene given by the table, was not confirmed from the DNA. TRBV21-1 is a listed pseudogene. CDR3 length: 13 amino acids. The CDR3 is CASTRARKNIQYF. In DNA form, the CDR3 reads TGTGCCAGCACCCGGGCGAGGAAAAACATTCAGTACTTC.

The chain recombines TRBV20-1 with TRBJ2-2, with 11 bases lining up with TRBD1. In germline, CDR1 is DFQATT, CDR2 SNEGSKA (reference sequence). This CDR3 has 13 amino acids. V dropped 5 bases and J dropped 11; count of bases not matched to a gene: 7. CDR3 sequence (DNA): TGCAGTGCTGACCGGGACAGGGGGTCCGAGCTGTTTTTT. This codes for CSADRDRGSELFF.

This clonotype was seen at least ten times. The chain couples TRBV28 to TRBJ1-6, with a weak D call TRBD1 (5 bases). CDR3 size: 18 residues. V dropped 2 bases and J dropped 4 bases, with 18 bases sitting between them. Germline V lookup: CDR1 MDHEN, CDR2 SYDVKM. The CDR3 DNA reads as TGTGCCAGCAGTTTAAACCGGGGCGCCCTAAATTATAATTCACCCCTCCACTTT. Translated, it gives CASSLNRGALNYNSPLHF.

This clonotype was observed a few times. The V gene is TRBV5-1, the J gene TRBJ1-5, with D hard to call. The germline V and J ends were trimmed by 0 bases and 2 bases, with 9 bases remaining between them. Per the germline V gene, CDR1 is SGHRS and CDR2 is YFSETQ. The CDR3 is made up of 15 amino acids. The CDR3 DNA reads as TGCGCCAGCAGCTTGGCCGGCGGAGGCAATCAGCCCCAGCATTTT. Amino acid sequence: CASSLAGGGNQPQHF.

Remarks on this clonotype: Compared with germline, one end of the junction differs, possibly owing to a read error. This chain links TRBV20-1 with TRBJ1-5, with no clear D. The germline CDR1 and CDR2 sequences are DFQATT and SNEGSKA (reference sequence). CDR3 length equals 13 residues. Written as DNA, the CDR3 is TGCAGTGTTAGAAAACAAGGCAATCAGCCCCAGCATTTT. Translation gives CSVRKQGNQPQHF.

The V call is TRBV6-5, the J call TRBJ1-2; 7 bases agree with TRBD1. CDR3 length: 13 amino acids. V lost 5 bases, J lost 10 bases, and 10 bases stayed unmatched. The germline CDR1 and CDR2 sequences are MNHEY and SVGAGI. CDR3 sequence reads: CASSPGQAMAYTF. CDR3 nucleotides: TGTGCCAGCAGTCCAGGACAGGCTATGGCCTACACCTTC.

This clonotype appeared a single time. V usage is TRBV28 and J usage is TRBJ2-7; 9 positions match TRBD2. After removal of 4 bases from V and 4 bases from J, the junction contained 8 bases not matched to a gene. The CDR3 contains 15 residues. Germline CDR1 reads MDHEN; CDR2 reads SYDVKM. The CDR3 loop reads CASSWLLAGVYEQYF. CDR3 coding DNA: TGTGCCAGCAGTTGGTTATTAGCGGGAGTTTACGAGCAGTACTTC.

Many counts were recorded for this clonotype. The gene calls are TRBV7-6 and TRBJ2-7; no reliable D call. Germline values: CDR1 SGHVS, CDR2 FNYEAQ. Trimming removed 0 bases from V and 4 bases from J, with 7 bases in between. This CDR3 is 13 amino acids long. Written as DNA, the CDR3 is TGTGCCAGCAGCTTAGCGGAGACTTACGAGCAGTACTTC. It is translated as CASSLAETYEQYF.

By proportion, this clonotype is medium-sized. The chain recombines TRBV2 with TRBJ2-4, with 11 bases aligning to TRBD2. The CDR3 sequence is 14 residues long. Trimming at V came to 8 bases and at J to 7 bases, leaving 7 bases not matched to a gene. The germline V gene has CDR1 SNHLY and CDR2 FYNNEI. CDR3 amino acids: CASLRRTSGNIQYF. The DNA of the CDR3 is TGTGCCAGCCTGAGGAGGACTAGCGGGAACATTCAGTACTTC.

The CDR3 loop reads CASSKAGAAGGSDTQYF. CDR3 nucleotides: TGTGCCAGCAGTAAAGCGGGGGCGGCGGGAGGTTCAGATACGCAGTATTTT. This chain links TRBV9 with TRBJ2-3; 8 nucleotides match TRBD2. Unmatched junction bases numbered 15, after V lost 5 bases and J lost 4 bases. This CDR3 contains 17 residues. The germline gives CDR1 SGDLS, CDR2 YYNGEE.

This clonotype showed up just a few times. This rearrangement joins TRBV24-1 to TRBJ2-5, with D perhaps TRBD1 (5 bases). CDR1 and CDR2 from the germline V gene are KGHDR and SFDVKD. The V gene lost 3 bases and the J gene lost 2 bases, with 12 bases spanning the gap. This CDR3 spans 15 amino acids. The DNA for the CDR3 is TGTGCCACCAGTGATCCTATGACAGCACAAGAGACCCAGTACTTC. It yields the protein CATSDPMTAQETQYF.

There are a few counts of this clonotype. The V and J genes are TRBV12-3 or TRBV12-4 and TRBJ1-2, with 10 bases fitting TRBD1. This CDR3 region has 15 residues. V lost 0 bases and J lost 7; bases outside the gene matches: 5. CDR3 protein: CASSLAGDRGVGYTF. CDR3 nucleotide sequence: TGTGCCAGCAGTTTAGCGGGGGACAGGGGCGTTGGCTACACCTTC.

DNA of the CDR3: TGTGCCAGCAGCTTAGAGGGACAGAGCCAAGAGACCCAGTACTTC. Its translation: CASSLEGQSQETQYF. The V call is TRBV7-6, the J call TRBJ2-5, with 7 bases aligning to TRBD1. J gave up 1 base and V 1 base, and 3 bases lay outside the gene matches. This CDR3 is 15 amino acids long. The germline CDR1 and CDR2 sequences are SGHVS and FNYEAQ.

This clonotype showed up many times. The CDR3: CASSLVSSGVSSTDTQYF. The DNA for the CDR3 is TGTGCCAGCAGCTTAGTCTCTAGCGGGGTTTCTAGCACAGATACGCAGTATTTT. The rearrangement uses TRBV7-8 and TRBJ2-3; the match to TRBD2 covers 9 bases. CDR1 SGHVS and CDR2 FQNEAQ come from the germline V gene. The trim removed 1 base at V and 0 bases at J, leaving 8 bases unmatched. CDR3 size: 18 residues. Together with reference TRBV7-8 and TRBJ2-3, the CDR3 gives the full variable domain: GAGVSQSPRYKVAKRGQDVALRCDPISGHVSLFWYQQALGQGPEFLTYFQNEAQLDKSGLPSDRFFAERPEGSVSTLKIQRTQQEDSAVYLCASSLVSSGVSSTDTQYFGPGTRLTVL.